This T cell receptor beta chain was sequenced for a study of glioma-infiltrating T cells. This clonotype was detected ten times or more. Its antigen remains unknown. J was trimmed by 3 bases and V by 5 bases; bases with no gene match: 1. This CDR3 contains 13 residues. Germline V CDR1 and CDR2: MNHNS, SASEGT. Using RNA template, CDR3s of TCR alpha and beta were amplified with iRepertoire arm-PCR. Tissue mRNA or PBMC total RNA, roughly 90-400 ng, went into one-step reverse transcription and amplification. TCRdb used MiXCR to reprocess the multiplex PCR reads, holding one entry per CDR3 protein. Of 100,000 to 150,000 distinct CDR3 sequences in the sample, more than 20% were seen once. The study, taken as a whole, reports: CDR3 overlap between tissue and blood was very small. Gliomas, especially low-grade, showed above-expected tissue-blood divergence; non-neoplastic patients showed below.

This receptor was taken from a human donor with low-grade glioma or glioblastoma, undergoing nonglioma brain surgery, or in good health (not recorded which). V is TRBV6-1 and J is TRBJ2-1, with 7 nucleotides matching TRBD1. The sample comprised glioma tissue, nonneoplastic brain tissue, or PBMCs (not recorded which). The CDR3 DNA reads TGTGCCAGCAGTCGGACAGGCTACAATGAGCAGTTCTTC. This translates into CASSRTGYNEQFF.